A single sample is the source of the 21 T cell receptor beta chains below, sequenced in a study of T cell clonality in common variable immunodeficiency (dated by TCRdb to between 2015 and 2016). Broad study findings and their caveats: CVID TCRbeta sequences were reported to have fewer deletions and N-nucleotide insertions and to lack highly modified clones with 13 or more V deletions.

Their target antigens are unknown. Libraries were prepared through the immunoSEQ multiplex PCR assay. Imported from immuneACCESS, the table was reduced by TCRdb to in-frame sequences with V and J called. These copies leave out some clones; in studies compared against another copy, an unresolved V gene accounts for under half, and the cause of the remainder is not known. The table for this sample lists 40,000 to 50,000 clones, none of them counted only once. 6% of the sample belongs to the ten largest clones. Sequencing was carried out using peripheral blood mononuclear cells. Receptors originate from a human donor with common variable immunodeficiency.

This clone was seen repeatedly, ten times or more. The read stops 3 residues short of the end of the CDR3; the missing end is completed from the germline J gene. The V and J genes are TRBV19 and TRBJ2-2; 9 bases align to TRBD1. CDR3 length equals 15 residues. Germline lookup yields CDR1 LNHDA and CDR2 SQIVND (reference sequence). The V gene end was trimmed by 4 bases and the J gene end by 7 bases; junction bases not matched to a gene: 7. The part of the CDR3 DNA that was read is TGTGCCAGTAGTAGGGGACAGGGAATCGGCGGGGAG. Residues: CASSRGQGIGGE. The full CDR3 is CASSRGQGIGGELFF.

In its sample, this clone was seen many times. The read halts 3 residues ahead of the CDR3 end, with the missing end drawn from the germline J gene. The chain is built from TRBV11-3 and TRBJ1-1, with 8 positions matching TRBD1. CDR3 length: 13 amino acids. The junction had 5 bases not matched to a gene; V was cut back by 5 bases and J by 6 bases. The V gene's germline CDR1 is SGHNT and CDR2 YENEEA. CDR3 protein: CASSTRTGSEAFF. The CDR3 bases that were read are TGTGCCAGCAGCACGAGGACAGGGTCTGAA.

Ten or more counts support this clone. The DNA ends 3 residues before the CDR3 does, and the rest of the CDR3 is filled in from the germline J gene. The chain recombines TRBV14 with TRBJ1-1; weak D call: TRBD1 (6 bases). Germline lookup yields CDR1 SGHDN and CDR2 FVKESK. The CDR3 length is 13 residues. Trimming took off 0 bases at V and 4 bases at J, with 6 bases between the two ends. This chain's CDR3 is CASSQDRGTEAFF. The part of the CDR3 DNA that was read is TGTGCCAGCAGCCAAGACAGGGGCACTGAA.

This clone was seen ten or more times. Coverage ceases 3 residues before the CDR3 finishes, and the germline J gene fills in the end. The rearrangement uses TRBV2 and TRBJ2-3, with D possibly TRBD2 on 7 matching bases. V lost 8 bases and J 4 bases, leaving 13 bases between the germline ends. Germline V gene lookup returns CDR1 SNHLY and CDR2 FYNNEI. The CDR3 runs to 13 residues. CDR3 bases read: TGTGCCAGCGAGGGAGGGGGGGCAGATACG. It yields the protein CASEGGGADT. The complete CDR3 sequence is CASEGGGADTQYF.

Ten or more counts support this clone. The CDR3 loop is CSARSTGSGYTF. CDR3 DNA (partial): TGCAGTGCTAGATCTACAGGGAGTGGC. The rearrangement uses TRBV20-1 and TRBJ1-2; the D gene is possibly TRBD1 (6 bases). The read ends 3 residues early relative to the CDR3; the germline J gene fills the gap. Looked up from germline, CDR1 is DFQATT and CDR2 is SNEGSKA (reference sequence). The CDR3 contains 12 residues. Trimming stripped 2 bases from V and 7 bases from J, with 11 bases between.

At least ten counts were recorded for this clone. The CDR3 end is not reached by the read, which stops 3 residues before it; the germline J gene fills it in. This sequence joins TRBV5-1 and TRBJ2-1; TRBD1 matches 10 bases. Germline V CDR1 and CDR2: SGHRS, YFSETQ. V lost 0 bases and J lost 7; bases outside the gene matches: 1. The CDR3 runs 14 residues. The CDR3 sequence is CASSLGDRGNEQFF. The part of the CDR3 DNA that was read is TGCGCCAGCAGCTTGGGGGACAGGGGTAATGAG.

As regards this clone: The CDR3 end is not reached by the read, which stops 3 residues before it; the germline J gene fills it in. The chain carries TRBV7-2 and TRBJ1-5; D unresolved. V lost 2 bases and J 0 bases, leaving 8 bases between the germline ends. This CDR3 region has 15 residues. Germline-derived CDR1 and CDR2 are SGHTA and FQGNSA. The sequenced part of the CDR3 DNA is TGTGCCAGCAGCTTAAACGGTTATAGCAATCAGCCC. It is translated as CASSLNGYSNQP. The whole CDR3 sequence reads CASSLNGYSNQPQHF.

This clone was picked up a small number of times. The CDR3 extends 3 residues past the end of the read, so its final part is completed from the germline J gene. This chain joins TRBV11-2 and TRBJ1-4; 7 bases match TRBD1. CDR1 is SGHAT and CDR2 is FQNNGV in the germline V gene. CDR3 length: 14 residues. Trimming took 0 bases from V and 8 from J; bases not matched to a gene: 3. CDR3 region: CASSLDRGSEKLFF. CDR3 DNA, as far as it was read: TGTGCCAGCAGCTTAGACAGGGGGTCCGAAAAA.

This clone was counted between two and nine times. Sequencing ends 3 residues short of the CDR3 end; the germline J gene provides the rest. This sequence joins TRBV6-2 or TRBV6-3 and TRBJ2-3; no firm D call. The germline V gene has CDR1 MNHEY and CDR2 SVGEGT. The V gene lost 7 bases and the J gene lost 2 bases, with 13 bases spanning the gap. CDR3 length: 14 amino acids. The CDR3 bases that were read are TGTGCCAGCATCAAGGGCTACCCCACAGATACG. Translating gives CASIKGYPTDT. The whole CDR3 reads CASIKGYPTDTQYF.

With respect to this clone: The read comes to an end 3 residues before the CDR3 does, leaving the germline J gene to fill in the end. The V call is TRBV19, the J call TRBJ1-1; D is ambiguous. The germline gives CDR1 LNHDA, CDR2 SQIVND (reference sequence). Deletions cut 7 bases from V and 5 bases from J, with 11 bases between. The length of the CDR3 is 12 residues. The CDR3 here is CASTTRRTEAFF. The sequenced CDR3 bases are TGTGCCAGTACTACCCGCAGGACTGAA.

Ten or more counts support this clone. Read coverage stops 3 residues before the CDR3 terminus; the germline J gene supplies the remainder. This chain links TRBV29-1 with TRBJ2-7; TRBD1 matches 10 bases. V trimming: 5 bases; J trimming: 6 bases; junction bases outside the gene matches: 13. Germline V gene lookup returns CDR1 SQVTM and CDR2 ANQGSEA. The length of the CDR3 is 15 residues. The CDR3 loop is CSVTRTGGSDSEQYF. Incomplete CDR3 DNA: TGCAGCGTTACCCGGACAGGGGGATCGGACTCCGAG.

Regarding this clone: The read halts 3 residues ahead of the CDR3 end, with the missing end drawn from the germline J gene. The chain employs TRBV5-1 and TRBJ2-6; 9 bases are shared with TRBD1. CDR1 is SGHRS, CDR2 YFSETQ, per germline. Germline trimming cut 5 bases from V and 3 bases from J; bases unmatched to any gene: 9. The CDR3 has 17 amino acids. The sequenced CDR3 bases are TGCGCCAGCAGACGTCCCGGGACAGGGATTGGGGCCAACGTC. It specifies CASRRPGTGIGANV. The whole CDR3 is CASRRPGTGIGANVLTF. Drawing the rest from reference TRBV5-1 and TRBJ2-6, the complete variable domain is KAGVTQTPRYLIKTRGQQVTLSCSPISGHRSVSWYQQTPGQGLQFLFEYFSETQRNKGNFPGRFSGRQFSNSRSEMNVSTLELGDSALYLCASRRPGTGIGANVLTFGAGSRLTVL.

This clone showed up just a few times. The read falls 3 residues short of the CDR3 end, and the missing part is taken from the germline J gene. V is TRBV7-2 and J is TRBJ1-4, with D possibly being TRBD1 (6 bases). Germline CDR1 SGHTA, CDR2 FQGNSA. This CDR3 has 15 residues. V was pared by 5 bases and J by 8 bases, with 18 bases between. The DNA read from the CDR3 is TGTGCCAGCAGCGAAACGAGGGGGTACGGGGAAAAA. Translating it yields CASSETRGYGEK. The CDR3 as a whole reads CASSETRGYGEKLFF. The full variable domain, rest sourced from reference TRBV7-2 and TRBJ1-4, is GAGVSQSPSNKVTEKGKDVELRCDPISGHTALYWYRQSLGQGLEFLIYFQGNSAPDKSGLPSDRFSAERTGGSVSTLTIQRTQQEDSAVYLCASSETRGYGEKLFFGSGTQLSVL.

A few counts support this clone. CDR3 residues: CAWRLAGVYNEQFF. Partial CDR3 DNA: TGTGCCTGGAGACTAGCGGGGGTCTACAATGAG. The V gene is TRBV30, the J gene TRBJ2-1, with TRBD2 matching 11 bases. The read ends 3 residues before the CDR3 terminus; that terminus is restored from the germline J gene. The germline gives CDR1 GTSNPN, CDR2 SVGIG (reference sequence). J was trimmed by 3 bases and V by 3 bases; bases with no gene match: 1. This CDR3 comprises 14 residues.

This CDR3 reads CASNPGTGYNYGYTF. The sequenced CDR3 bases are TGTGCCAGCAACCCAGGGACAGGATATAACTATGGC. The gene calls are TRBV7-2 and TRBJ1-2; 8 nucleotides align to TRBD1. The sequence runs out 3 residues before the end of the CDR3; the remainder is reconstructed from the germline J gene. Unmatched junction bases numbered 8, after V lost 7 bases and J lost 1 base. Germline loops: CDR1 SGHTA, CDR2 FQGNSA. CDR3 length: 15 residues.

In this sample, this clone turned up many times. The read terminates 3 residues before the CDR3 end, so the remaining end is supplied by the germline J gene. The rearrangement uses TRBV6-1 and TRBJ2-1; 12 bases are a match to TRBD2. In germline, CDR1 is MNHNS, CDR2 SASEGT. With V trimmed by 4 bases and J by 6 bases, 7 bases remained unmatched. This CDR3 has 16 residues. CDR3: CASSAALAGGINEQFF. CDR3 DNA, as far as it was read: TGTGCCAGCAGTGCCGCTCTAGCGGGAGGGATCAATGAG.

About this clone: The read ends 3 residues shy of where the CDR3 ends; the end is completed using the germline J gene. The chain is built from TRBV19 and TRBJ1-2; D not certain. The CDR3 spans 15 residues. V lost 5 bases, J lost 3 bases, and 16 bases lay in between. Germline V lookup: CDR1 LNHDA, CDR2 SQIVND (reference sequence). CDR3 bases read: TGTGCCAGTAGTCTGACGAGAGGGTATGACTATGGC. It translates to CASSLTRGYDYG. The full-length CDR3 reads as CASSLTRGYDYGYTF.

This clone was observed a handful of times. CDR3 sequence reads: CASSSDRSYEQYF. Partial CDR3 DNA: TGTGCCAGTAGCTCGGACAGATCCTACGAG. The V call is TRBV19, the J call TRBJ2-7; a possible D gene is TRBD1 (6 bases). With the read ending 3 residues before the CDR3 end, the germline J gene is used to fill in that end. The germline V and J ends were trimmed by 6 bases and 1 base, with 10 bases remaining between them. The CDR3 has 13 amino acids. The germline CDR1 and CDR2 sequences are LNHDA and SQIVND (reference sequence).

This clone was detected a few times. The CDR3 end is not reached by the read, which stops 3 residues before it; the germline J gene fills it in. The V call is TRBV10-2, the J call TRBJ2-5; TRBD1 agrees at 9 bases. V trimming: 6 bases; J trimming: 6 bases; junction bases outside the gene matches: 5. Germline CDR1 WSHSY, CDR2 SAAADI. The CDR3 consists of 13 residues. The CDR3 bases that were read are TGCGCCAGCAGGGGACAGGGAATACAGACC. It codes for CASRGQGIQT. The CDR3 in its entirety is CASRGQGIQTQYF.

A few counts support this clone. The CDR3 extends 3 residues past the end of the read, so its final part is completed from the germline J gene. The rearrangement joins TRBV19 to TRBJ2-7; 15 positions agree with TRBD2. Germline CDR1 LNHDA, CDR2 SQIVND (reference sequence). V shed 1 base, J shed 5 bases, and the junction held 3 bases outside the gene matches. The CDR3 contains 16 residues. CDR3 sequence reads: CASSIGGLAGGNEQYF. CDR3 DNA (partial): TGTGCCAGTAGTATAGGAGGACTAGCGGGAGGGAACGAG.

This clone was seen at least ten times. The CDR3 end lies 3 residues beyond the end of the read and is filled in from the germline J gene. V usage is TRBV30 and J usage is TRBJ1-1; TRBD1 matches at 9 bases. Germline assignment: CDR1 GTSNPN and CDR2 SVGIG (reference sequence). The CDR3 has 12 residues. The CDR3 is CAWSGDRALAFF. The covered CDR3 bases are TGTGCCTGGAGTGGGGACAGGGCGTTA.